This entry describes one T cell receptor (beta chain). Germline trimming cut 8 bases from V and 1 base from J; bases unmatched to any gene: 14. The CDR3 is made up of 18 amino acids. Germline CDR1 SNHLY, CDR2 FYNNEI. Original handling: From reference gene primer amplification, estimates of nucleated cell counts were derived. Profiled with immunoSEQ multiplex PCR; TCRdb holds only in-frame clones, not every one. That table gives V, J and clone size, and the DNA gave D and trimming. Among about 180,000 clones listed, roughly 88% were seen once. This specimen belongs to a study of blood T cell repertoires in COVID-19. For the study at large: PBMCs, B-cell-depleted T cells, or T cells provided the cDNA or gDNA that made up the material.

The clonotype originates from a woman in her thirties with acute or convalescent COVID-19. The material sequenced was peripheral blood. This chain uses TRBV2 with TRBJ2-2, with 9 bases that match TRBD1. In DNA, the CDR3 is TGTGCCAGCGTAAAAACCGGAGGACAGGGGAAGAACACCGGGGAGCTGTTTTTT. As protein: CASVKTGGQGKNTGELFF.